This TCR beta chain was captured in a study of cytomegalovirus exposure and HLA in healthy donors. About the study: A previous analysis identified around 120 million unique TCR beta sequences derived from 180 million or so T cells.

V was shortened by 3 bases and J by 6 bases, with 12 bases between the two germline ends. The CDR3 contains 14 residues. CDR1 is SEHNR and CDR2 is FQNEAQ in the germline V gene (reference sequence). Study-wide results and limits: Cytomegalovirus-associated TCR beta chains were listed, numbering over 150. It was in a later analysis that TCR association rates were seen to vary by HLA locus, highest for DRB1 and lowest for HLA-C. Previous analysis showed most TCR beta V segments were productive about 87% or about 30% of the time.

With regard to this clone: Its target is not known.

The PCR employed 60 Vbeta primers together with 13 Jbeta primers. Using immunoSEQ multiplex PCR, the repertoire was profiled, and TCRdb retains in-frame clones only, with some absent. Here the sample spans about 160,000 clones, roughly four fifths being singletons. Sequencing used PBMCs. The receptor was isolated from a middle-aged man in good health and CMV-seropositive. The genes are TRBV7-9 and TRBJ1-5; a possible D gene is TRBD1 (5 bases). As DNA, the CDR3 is TGTGCCAGCAGCTTGGGGATGGGGGGTCAGCCCCAGCATTTT. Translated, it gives CASSLGMGGQPQHF.